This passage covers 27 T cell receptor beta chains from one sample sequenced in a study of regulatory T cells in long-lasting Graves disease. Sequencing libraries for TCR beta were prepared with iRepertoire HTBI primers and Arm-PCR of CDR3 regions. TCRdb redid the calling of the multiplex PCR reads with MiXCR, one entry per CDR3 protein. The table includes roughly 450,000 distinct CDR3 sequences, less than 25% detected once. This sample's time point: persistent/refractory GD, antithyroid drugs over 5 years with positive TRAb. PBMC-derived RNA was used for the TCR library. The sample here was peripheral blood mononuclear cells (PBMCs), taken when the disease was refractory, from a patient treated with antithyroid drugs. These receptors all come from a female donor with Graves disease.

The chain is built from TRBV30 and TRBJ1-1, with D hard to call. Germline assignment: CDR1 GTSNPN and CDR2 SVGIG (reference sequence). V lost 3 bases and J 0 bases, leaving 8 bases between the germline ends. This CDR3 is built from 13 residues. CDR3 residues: CAWRAGMNTEAFF. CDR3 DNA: TGTGCCTGGAGGGCAGGTATGAACACTGAAGCTTTCTTT.

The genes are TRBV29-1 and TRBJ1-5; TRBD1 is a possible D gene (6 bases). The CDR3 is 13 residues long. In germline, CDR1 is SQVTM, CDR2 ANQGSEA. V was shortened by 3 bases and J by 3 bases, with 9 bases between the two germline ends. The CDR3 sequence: CSVDEGHNQPQHF. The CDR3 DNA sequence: TGCAGCGTTGATGAGGGACACAATCAGCCCCAGCATTTT. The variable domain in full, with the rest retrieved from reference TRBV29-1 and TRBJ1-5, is SAVISQKPSRDICQRGTSLTIQCQVDSQVTMMFWYRQQPGQSLTLIATANQGSEATYESGFVIDKFPISRPNLTFSTLTVSNMSPEDSSIYLCSVDEGHNQPQHFGDGTRLSIL.

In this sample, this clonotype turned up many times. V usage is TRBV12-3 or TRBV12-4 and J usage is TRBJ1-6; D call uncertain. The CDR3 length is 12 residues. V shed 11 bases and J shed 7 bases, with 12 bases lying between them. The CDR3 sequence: CAVKKANSPLHF. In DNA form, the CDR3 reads TGTGCCGTCAAAAAGGCGAATTCACCCCTCCACTTT.

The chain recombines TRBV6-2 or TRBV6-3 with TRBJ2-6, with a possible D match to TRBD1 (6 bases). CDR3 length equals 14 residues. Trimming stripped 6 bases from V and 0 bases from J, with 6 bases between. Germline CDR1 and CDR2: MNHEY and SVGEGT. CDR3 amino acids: CASRGGSGANVLTF. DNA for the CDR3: TGTGCCAGCAGAGGGGGCTCTGGGGCCAACGTCCTGACTTTC.

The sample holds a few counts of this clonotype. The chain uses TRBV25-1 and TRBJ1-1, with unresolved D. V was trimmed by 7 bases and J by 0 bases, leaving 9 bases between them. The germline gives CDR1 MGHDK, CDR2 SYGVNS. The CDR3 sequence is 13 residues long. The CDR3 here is CASTAGMNTEAFF. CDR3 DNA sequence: TGTGCCAGCACGGCCGGCATGAACACTGAAGCTTTCTTT.

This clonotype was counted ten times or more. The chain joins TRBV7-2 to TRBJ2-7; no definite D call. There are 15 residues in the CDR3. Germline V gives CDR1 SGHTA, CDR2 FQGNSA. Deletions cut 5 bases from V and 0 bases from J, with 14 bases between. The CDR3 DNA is TGTGCCAGCAGCCCTCGGTTGGACCACTCCTACGAGCAGTACTTC. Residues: CASSPRLDHSYEQYF.

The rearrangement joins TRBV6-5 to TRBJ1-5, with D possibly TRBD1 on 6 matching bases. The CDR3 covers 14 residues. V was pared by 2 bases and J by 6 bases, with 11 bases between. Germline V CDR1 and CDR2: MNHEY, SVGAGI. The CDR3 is CASSYATGIQPQHF. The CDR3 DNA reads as TGTGCCAGCAGTTACGCAACAGGGATTCAGCCCCAGCATTTT.

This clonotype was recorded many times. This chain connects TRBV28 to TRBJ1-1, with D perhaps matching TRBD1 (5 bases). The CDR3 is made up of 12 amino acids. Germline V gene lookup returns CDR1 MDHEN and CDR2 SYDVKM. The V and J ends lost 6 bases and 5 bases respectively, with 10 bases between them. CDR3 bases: TGTGCCAGCAGATGGGGGGGGACTGAAGCTTTCTTT. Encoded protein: CASRWGGTEAFF.

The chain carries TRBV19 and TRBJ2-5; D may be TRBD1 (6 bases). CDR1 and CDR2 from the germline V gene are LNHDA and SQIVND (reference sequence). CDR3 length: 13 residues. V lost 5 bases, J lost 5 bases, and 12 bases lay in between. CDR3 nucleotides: TGTGCCAGTAGTCACAGGGTTCGGGAGACCCAGTACTTC. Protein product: CASSHRVRETQYF.

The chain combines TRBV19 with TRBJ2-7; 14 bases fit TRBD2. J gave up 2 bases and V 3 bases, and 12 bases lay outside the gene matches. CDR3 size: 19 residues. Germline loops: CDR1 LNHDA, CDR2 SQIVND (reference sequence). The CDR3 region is CASSMVFPTSGRDPYEQYF. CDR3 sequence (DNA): TGTGCCAGTAGTATGGTCTTTCCGACTAGCGGGAGGGACCCCTACGAGCAGTACTTC.

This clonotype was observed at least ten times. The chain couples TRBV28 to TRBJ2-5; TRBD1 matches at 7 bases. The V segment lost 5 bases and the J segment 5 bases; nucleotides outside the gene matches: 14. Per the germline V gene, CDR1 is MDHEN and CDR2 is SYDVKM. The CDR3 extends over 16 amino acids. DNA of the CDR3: TGTGCCAGCAGTGGAACGACAGGGTTAAGTAGGGAGACCCAGTACTTC. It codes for CASSGTTGLSRETQYF.

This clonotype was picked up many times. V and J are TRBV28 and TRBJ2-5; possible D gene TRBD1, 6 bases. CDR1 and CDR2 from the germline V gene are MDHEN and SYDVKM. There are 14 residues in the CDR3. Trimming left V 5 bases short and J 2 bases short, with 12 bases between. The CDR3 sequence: CASSRHDRQETQYF. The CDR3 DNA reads TGTGCCAGCAGTCGACACGACAGGCAAGAGACCCAGTACTTC. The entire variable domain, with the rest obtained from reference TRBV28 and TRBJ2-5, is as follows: DVKVTQSSRYLVKRTGEKVFLECVQDMDHENMFWYRQDPGLGLRLIYFSYDVKMKEKGDIPEGYSVSREKKERFSLILESASTNQTSMYLCASSRHDRQETQYFGPGTRLLVL.

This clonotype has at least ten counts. In DNA form, the CDR3 reads TGTGCCAGCAGTTTAGGGACACAGGGATGGCGTGAAAAACTGTTTTTT. Protein: CASSLGTQGWREKLFF. The rearrangement links TRBV28 to TRBJ1-4, with D possibly TRBD1 on 6 matching bases. The germline V and J ends were trimmed by 2 bases and 7 bases, with 17 bases remaining between them. The germline V gene has CDR1 MDHEN and CDR2 SYDVKM. This CDR3 region has 16 residues.

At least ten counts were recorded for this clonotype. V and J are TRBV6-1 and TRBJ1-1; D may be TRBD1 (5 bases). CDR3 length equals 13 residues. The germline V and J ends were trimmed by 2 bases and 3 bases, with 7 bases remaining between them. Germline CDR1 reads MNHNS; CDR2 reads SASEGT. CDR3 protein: CASSESGDTEAFF. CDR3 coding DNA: TGTGCCAGCAGTGAATCGGGGGACACTGAAGCTTTCTTT.

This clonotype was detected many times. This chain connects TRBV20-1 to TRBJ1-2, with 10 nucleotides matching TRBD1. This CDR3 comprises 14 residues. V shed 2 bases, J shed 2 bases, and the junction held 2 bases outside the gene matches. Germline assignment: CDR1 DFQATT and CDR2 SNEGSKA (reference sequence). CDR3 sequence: CSARPGQGNYGYTF. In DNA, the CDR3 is TGCAGTGCTAGACCGGGACAGGGGAACTATGGCTACACCTTC.

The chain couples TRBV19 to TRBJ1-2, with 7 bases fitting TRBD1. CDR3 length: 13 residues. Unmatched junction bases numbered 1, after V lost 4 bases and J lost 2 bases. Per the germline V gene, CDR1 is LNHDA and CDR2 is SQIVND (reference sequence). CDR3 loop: CASSKQGNYGYTF. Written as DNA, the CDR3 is TGTGCCAGTAGTAAACAGGGGAACTATGGCTACACCTTC.

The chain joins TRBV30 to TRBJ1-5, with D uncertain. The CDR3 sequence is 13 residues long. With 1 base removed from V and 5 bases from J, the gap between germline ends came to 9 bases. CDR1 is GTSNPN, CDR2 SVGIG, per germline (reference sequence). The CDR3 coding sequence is TGTGCCTGGAGTGCCAGTATTTATCAGCCCCAGCATTTT. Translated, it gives CAWSASIYQPQHF.

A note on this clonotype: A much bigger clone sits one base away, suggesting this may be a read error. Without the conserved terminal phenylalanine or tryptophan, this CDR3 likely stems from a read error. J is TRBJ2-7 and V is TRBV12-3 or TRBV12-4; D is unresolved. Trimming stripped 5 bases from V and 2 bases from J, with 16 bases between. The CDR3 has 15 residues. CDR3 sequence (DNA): TGTGCCAGCAGTCACCTTAAGGCTGGAACCTACGAGCAGTACCTC. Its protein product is CASSHLKAGTYEQYL.

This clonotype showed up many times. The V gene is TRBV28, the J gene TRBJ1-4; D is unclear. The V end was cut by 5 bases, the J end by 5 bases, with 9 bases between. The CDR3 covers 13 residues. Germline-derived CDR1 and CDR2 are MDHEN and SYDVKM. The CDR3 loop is CASSPDANEKLFF. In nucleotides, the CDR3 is TGTGCCAGCAGTCCTGACGCGAATGAAAAACTGTTTTTT.

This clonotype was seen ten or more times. CDR3 DNA sequence: TGCAGTGCTAGCTCGACAGGACCCCCCTACGAGCAGTACTTC. It is translated as CSASSTGPPYEQYF. The rearrangement links TRBV20-1 to TRBJ2-7; D might be TRBD1 (6 bases). There are 14 residues in the CDR3. The germline V and J ends were trimmed by 3 bases and 2 bases, with 14 bases remaining between them. Germline V CDR1 and CDR2: DFQATT, SNEGSKA (reference sequence).

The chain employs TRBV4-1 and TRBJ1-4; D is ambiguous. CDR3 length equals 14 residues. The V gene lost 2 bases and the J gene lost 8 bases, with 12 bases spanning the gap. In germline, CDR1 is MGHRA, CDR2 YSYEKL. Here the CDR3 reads CASSQNRAAEKLFF. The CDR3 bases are TGCGCCAGCAGCCAAAACCGGGCCGCGGAAAAACTGTTTTTT.

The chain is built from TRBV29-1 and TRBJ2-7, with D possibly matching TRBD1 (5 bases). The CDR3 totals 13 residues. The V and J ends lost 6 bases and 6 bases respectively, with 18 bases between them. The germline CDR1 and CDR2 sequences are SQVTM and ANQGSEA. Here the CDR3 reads CSVAQVSASEQYF. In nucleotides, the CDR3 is TGCAGCGTCGCACAGGTATCTGCCTCCGAGCAGTACTTC.

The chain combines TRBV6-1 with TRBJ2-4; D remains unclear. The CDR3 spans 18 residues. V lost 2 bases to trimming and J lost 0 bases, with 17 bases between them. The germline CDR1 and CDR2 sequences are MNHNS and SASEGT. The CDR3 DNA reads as TGTGCCAGCAGTGAAATTGTTAGTGGGTCGGCAGCCAAAAACATTCAGTACTTC. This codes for CASSEIVSGSAAKNIQYF.

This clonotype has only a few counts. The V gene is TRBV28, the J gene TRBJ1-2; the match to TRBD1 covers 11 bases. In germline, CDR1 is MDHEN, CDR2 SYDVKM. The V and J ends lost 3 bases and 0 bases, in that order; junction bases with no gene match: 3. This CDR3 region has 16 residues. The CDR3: CASSLGTGGSNYGYTF. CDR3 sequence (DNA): TGTGCCAGCAGTTTGGGGACAGGGGGTTCTAACTATGGCTACACCTTC.

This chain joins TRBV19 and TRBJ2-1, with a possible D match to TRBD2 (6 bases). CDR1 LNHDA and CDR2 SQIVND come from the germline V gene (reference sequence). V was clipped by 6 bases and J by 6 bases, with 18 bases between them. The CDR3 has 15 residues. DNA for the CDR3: TGTGCCAGTAGCCCGGGAGCGCCTAGAGTCAATGAGCAGTTCTTC. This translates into CASSPGAPRVNEQFF.

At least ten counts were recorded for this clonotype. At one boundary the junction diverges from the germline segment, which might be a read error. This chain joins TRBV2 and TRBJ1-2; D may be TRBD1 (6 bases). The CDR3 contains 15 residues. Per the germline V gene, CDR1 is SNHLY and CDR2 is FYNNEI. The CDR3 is CASREADTGRKGYTF. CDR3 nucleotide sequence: TGTGCCAGCAGGGAAGCTGATACAGGGAGGAAGGGCTACACCTTC.

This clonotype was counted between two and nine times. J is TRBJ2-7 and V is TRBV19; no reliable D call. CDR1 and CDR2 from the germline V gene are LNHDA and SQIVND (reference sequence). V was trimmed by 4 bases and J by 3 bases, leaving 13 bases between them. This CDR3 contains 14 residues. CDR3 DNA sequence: TGTGCCAGTAGTAGAAGTACTGGAAACTACGAGCAGTACTTC. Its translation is CASSRSTGNYEQYF.